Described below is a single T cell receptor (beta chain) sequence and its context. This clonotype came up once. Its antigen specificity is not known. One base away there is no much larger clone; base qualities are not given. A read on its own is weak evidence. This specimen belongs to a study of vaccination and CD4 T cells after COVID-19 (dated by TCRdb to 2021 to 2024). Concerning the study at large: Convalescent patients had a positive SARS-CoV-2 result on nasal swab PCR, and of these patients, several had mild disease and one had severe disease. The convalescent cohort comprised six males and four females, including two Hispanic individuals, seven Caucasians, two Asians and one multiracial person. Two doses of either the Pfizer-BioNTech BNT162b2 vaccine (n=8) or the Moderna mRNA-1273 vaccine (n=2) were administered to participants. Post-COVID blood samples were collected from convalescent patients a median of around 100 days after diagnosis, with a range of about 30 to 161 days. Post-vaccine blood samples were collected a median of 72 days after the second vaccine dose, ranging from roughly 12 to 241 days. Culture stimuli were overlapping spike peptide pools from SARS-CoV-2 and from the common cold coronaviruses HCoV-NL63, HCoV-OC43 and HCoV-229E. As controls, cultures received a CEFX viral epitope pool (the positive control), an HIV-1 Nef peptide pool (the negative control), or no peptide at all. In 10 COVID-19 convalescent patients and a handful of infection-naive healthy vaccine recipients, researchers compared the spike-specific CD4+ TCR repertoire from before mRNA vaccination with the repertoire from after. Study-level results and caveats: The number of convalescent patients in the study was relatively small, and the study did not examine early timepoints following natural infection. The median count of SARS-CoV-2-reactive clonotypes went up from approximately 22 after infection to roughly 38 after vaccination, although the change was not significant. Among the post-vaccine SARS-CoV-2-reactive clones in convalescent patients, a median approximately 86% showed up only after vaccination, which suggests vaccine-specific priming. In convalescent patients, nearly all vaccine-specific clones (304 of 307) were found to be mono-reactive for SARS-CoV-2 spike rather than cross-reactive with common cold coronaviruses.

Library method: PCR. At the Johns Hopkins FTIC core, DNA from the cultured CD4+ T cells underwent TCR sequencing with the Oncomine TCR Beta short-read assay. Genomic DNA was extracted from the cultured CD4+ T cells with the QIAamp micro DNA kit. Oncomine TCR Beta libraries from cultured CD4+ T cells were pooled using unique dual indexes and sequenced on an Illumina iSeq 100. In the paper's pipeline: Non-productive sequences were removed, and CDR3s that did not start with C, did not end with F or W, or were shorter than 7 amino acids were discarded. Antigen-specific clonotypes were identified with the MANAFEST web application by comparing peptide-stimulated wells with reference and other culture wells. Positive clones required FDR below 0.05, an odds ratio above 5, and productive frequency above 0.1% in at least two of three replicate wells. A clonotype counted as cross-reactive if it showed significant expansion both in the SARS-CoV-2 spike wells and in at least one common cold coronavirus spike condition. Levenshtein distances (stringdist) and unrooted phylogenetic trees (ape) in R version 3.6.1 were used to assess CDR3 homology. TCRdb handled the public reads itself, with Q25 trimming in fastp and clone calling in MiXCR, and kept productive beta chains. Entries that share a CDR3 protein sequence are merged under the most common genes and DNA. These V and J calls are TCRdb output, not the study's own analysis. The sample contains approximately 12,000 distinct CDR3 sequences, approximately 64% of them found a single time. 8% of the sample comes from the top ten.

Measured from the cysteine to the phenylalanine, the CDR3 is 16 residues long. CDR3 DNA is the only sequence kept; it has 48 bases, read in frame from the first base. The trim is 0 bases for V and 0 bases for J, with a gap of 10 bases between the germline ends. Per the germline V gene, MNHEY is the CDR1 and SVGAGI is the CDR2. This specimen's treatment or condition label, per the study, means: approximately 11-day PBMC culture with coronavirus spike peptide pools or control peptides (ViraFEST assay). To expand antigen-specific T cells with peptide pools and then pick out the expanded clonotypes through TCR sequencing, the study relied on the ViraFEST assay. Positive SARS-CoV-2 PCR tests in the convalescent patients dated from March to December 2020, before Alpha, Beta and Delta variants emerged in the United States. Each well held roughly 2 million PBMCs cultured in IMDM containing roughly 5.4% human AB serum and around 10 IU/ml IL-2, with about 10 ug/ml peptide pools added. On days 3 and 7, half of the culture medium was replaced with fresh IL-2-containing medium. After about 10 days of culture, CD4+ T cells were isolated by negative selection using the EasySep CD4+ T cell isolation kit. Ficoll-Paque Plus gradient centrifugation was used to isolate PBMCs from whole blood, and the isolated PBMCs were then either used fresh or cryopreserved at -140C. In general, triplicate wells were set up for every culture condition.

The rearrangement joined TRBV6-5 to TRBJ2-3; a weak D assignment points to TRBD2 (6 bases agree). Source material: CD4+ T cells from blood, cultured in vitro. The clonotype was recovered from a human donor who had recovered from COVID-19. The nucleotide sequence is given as TGTGCCAGCAGTTACTCGTGGGAGGCGAGCACAGATACGCAGTATTTT. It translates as CASSYSWEASTDTQYF.